This T cell receptor (beta chain) was sequenced during a study of T cell responses to AZD1222 COVID-19 vaccine. Study-level results: In a largely white British group with more females than males, clonal diversity was possibly underestimated. Nearly half of unique spike-specific TCRs reportedly avoided B.1.351 and B.1.1.7 mutated regions.

Notes on this clone: Antigen specificity is unknown.

The germline CDR1 and CDR2 sequences are SGHNT and YENEEA. Trimming at V came to 2 bases and at J to 2 bases, leaving 3 bases not matched to a gene. The CDR3 loop spans 15 amino acids. Clones were sequenced by immunoSEQ multiplex PCR, and TCRdb holds only the in-frame ones, with some missing. Of tens of thousands of clones in the sample, about 88% were seen once. The TCR sequence derives from an adult in good health. The V gene is TRBV11-3, the J gene TRBJ2-5, with 9 bases that match TRBD1. The input for sequencing was peripheral blood, taken on day 0 of AZD1222 vaccination. CDR3 region: CASSLSGTGQETQYF. The CDR3, as DNA: TGTGCCAGCAGCTTAAGCGGGACAGGGCAAGAGACCCAGTACTTC. The full variable domain, rest sourced from reference TRBV11-3 and TRBJ2-5, is EAGVVQSPRYKIIEKKQPVAFWCNPISGHNTLYWYLQNLGQGPELLIRYENEEAVDDSQLPKDRFSAERLKGVDSTLKIQPAELGDSAVYLCASSLSGTGQETQYFGPGTRLLVL.